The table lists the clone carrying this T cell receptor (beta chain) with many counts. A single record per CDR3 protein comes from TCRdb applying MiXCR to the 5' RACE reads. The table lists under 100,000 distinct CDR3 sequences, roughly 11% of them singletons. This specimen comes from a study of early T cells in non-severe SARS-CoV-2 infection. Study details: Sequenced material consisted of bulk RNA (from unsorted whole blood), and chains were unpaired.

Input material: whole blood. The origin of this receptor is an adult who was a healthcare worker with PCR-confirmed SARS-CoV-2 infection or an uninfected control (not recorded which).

Written as DNA, the CDR3 is TGTGCCAGCAGCCCGATAGGACAGGGCGGCACTGAAGCTTTCTTT. Its translation is CASSPIGQGGTEAFF. V gene TRBV3-1 combines with J gene TRBJ1-1; 8 positions agree with TRBD1. CDR3 length equals 15 residues. In germline, CDR1 is LGHDT, CDR2 YNNKEL (reference sequence). Unmatched junction bases numbered 8, after V lost 4 bases and J lost 4 bases.